This T cell receptor beta chain appears in the sequencing data of a study of blood T cells in healthy people across ages (dated by TCRdb to about 2015). For context, the study as a whole: In model experiments, template switching captured about one uniquely barcoded TCR beta cDNA molecule for every two T cells. Donors of different ages were randomly distributed across sequencing lanes to avoid experimental bias. Two additional independent replicas of 1 million unique cDNA reads from the same blood draw were analyzed for two donors (one aged 18 to 30 and one aged 80 or older). The donors were divided into four age groups: young (average around 16 years), middle-aged (under 40), aged (62) and long-lived (roughly 86). Age-related changes in TCR beta repertoire diversity were measured in the study by deep sequencing normalized with unique cDNA molecular identifiers.

V was cut back by 6 bases and J by 7 bases, leaving a gap of 15 bases between them. The CDR3 covers 14 residues, taking in both the cysteine and the phenylalanine. The read is trimmed to its CDR3 DNA, 42 bases read in frame from base 1. CDR1 and CDR2 (MGHDK, SYGVNS) derive from the germline V gene. Beyond this particular receptor, the publication reports: As age increased, observed TCR beta diversity per million T cells dropped in a roughly linear way, and a significant reduction was already evident by age 40. Estimates of total diversity from one million sequenced T cells were regarded as lower bounds and underestimates. Because donor CMV infection status was unknown, age-related changes in expanded clonotypes were potentially confounded. Compared with the aged group, more naive CD4+ T cells, fewer expanded clones and increased TCR diversity were shown by the long-lived group, suggesting age selection. Because profiling used bulk unsorted PBMCs, naive and antigen-experienced compartments could not be compared conclusively. The percentage of naive T cells measured by flow cytometry correlated strongly with observed TCR beta diversity.

Systemically healthy Caucasian individuals from Russia, about 38 in total and aged roughly 6 to 90 years, were included as donors. Each donor gave 8 to 10 milliliters of peripheral blood, collected into EDTA-treated Vacutainer tubes. Ficoll-Paque density-gradient centrifugation was used to isolate PBMCs, with at least 7 million per sample. Trizol reagent was used to extract total RNA from the PBMCs, yielding at least 5 micrograms per sample. For every donor, an aliquot of PBMCs went through flow cytometry to measure the percentages of naive CD45RAhigh/CD27high T cells. About this clonotype: Its cognate antigen has yet to be identified. No much larger clonotype is one base removed from it; base qualities were not supplied.

Library construction relied on 5' RACE. TCRdb names Illumina HiSeq 2500 as the instrument used. A second PCR of about 6 to 11 cycles was performed with a sample-barcoded 5' primer and a J-beta primer mix. A template-switch 5' adaptor carrying 12 random nucleotides introduced a unique molecular identifier onto each TCR beta cDNA molecule. Each sample yielded at least 3 million CDR3-containing paired-end reads. First-strand cDNA synthesis was performed from all RNA using the Mint cDNA synthesis kit, with priming by a TRBC-specific oligonucleotide. Following uracil-DNA glycosylase treatment, all cDNA underwent a first 18-cycle PCR with the universal primers M1SS and BC2_uni_R. On the authors' methods: For normalization, 1 million high-quality reads, each with a distinct molecular identifier, were randomly selected from each sample. Instead of being binned into consensus sequences, reads that shared molecular identifiers were thrown out. MiTCR, set to a Q25 quality threshold and the strictest error-elimination algorithm, was used for CDR3 identification, clonotype clustering and error correction. A nonparametric unseen species model with Euler transformation was used to estimate a lower bound on total TCR beta diversity. Using fastp trimming at Q25 and MiXCR clonotype assembly, TCRdb reanalyzed the public sequencing data and kept in-frame beta chains. CDR3 protein sequences are deduplicated, and each keeps its most common genes and DNA. The V and J calls, along with clone size, are taken from TCRdb and not from the paper's own processing. This sample is represented by hundreds of thousands of distinct CDR3 sequences; 29% of them were singletons. Clones ranked in the top ten supply approximately 15% of the sample.

This sequence was found in a woman aged 80 or over in good health. Input material: blood. The V and J segments used are TRBV25-1 and TRBJ1-4; the D segment could be TRBD1, given 6 matching bases. The CDR3 protein is CASSGGTGREKLFF. The DNA reads TGTGCCAGCAGCGGGGGAACAGGGCGTGAAAAACTGTTTTTT.